This T cell receptor (beta chain) came from a study of neurological immune-mediated disorders. This clonotype was counted many times. Antigen: not known. The junction shows a germline mismatch at one end, possibly a read error. Looked up from germline, CDR1 is SGHDT and CDR2 is YYEEEE. The length of the CDR3 is 15 residues. MiXCR, applied by TCRdb to the 5' RACE reads, yields one record per CDR3 protein. The sample has approximately 37,000 distinct CDR3 sequences, 3% to 4.5% seen once. Notes on the study in general: Private repertoires in all groups were suggested by the absence of shared CDR3 amino acid sequences among expanded clones across subjects.

The sample was PBMCs. The chain links TRBV5-6 to TRBJ1-6; TRBD1 matches 9 bases. The TCR was taken from a man younger than 45 with multiple sclerosis. CDR3 DNA: TGTGCCAGCAGCGTGGGACAGGGAGGAAATTCACCCCTCAACTTT. Encoded protein: CASSVGQGGNSPLNF.